This T cell receptor beta chain appears in the sequencing data of a study of blood T cell repertoires in COVID-19. The wider study: Both acute and convalescent COVID-19 samples were obtained from the United States, Italy and Spain. T cells, B-cell-depleted T cells, or PBMCs supplied cDNA or gDNA.

Methods used by the authors: Estimated nucleated cell counts came from reference gene primer amplification. Generated by immunoSEQ multiplex PCR, the TCRdb table keeps only in-frame clones and is missing some. V and J calls and clone size come straight from that table; D and trimming were deduced from the DNA. The sample contains under 250,000 clones, over 75% of which appear only once. Germline assignment: CDR1 MGHDK and CDR2 SYGVNS. The CDR3 sequence is 14 residues long. Deletions cut 7 bases from V and 6 bases from J, with 17 bases between. This clone was observed a single time. V usage is TRBV25-1 and J usage is TRBJ2-3; TRBD1 might be the D (7 bases). Sequencing was carried out using peripheral blood. The origin of this receptor is a human donor in a cohort sampled during active COVID-19. CDR3 DNA: TGTGCCAGCACAGGGGGAGGTGGTGGGGATACGCAGTATTTT. As protein: CASTGGGGGDTQYF.